This T cell receptor beta chain was retrieved from a study of control samples from healthy donors and cancer patients. Germline loops: CDR1 MNHEY, CDR2 SVGEGT. This CDR3 region has 15 residues. Trimming took off 4 bases at V and 8 bases at J, with 18 bases between the two ends. Here immunoSEQ multiplex PCR was the method, and the copy in TCRdb shows in-frame clones only, minus some. The sample holds about 55,000 clones, around 90% seen once. This chain joins TRBV6-2 or TRBV6-3 and TRBJ2-1; TRBD2 is a possible D gene (6 bases). Sequenced input: blood. The receptor's source is a man in his forties or fifties in good health. The CDR3 region has the DNA TGTGCCAGCAGTTTTGGAGGGCCGGATAAAGATGAGCAGTTCTTC. Encoded protein: CASSFGGPDKDEQFF.